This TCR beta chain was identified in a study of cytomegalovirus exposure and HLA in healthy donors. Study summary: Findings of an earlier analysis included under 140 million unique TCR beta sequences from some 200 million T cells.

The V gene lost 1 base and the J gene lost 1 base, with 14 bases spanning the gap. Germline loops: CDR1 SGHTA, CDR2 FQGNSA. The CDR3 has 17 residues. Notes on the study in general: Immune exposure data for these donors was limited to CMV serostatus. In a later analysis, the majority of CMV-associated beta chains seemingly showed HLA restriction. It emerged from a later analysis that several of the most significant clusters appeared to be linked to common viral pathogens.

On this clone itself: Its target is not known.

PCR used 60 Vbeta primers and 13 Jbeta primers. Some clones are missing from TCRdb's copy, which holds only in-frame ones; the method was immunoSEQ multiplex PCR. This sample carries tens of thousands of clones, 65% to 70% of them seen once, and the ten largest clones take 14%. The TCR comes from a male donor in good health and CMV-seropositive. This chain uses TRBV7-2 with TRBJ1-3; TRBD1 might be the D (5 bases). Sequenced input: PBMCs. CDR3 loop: CASSLGTRVASGNTIYF. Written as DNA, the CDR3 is TGTGCCAGCAGCTTAGGAACCAGGGTCGCATCTGGAAACACCATATATTTT. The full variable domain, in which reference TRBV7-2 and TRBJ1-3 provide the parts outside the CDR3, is GAGVSQSPSNKVTEKGKDVELRCDPISGHTALYWYRQSLGQGLEFLIYFQGNSAPDKSGLPSDRFSAERTGGSVSTLTIQRTQQEDSAVYLCASSLGTRVASGNTIYFGEGSWLTVV.